This T cell receptor (beta chain) was recorded in a study of blood T cell repertoires in COVID-19. Overall study: From T cells, B-cell-depleted T cells, or PBMCs came the material, which was cDNA or gDNA.

The length of the CDR3 is 16 residues. In germline, CDR1 is SGDLS, CDR2 YYNGEE. V lost 4 bases, J lost 12 bases, and 17 bases stayed unmatched. Self-reported history from a screening survey and questionnaire set each donor's cohort. All recovered Cohort 3 donors got two negative PCRs, got clearance, or saw symptom resolution. The assay was immunoSEQ multiplex PCR, and TCRdb's table has in-frame clones only and misses some. The sample gives about 240,000 clones, around 89% of which show up once; around 4% is in the top ten. The V call is TRBV9, the J call TRBJ2-1; 9 bases are a match to TRBD2. The receptor was isolated from a woman aged 25 to 39 who had recovered from COVID-19. What was sequenced was PBMCs or T cells enriched from blood (not recorded which). The CDR3 bases are TGTGCCAGCAGCCCAGGGGATAGCGGGGGCCATCAAGGGCAGTTCTTC. It is translated as CASSPGDSGGHQGQFF.